Following are 17 T cell receptor beta chains from one sample sequenced in a study of blood T cell repertoires in COVID-19. The table came from immunoSEQ multiplex PCR; TCRdb's copy has only in-frame clones and leaves some out. The sample shows roughly 120,000 clones, around 90% of them seen only once. Sequencing input: peripheral blood. These receptors were taken from a human donor in a cohort sampled during active COVID-19.

V gene TRBV18 combines with J gene TRBJ1-5; possibly TRBD1 for D (5 bases). The ends were cut back, 4 bases at V and 3 bases at J, with 7 bases in the middle. The CDR3 consists of 13 residues. In germline, CDR1 is KGHSH, CDR2 LQKENI. The CDR3: CASSRGDNQPQHF. Written as DNA, the CDR3 is TGTGCCAGCTCACGGGGGGACAATCAGCCCCAGCATTTT.

This rearrangement joins TRBV10-2 to TRBJ2-1; the match to TRBD1 covers 11 bases. J gave up 2 bases and V 7 bases, and 10 bases lay outside the gene matches. Per germline, CDR1 WSHSY and CDR2 SAAADI. The CDR3 consists of 17 residues. CDR3 DNA sequence: TGCGCCAGCACAGGCCTTGGACAGGGGGCAACCTACAATGAGCAGTTCTTC. Its protein product is CASTGLGQGATYNEQFF.

The chain couples TRBV11-2 to TRBJ1-6, with 12 bases identical to TRBD1. The CDR3 covers 18 residues. Germline loops: CDR1 SGHAT, CDR2 FQNNGV. The ends lost 2 bases at V and 9 bases at J; junction bases unmatched: 11. CDR3 region: CASSLSRDRGLGTSPLHF. CDR3 sequence (DNA): TGTGCCAGCAGCTTAAGTAGGGACAGGGGGCTAGGTACTTCACCCCTCCACTTT.

The rearrangement joins TRBV6-9 to TRBJ2-7, with 7 bases fitting TRBD2. This CDR3 comprises 15 residues. The J segment lost 3 bases and the V segment lost 6 bases, leaving 11 bases of the junction unmatched. Germline V gene lookup returns CDR1 MNHGY and CDR2 SVAAGI. The CDR3, as DNA: TGTGCCAGCAGAACATCGATCCAGCGGGGCTACGAGCAGTACTTC. Amino acid sequence: CASRTSIQRGYEQYF.

This clone was picked up one time. The chain recombines TRBV5-1 with TRBJ2-2; TRBD1 agrees at 7 bases. Germline trimming cut 2 bases from V and 1 base from J; bases unmatched to any gene: 5. The CDR3 is 16 residues long. The V gene's germline CDR1 is SGHRS and CDR2 YFSETQ. CDR3 sequence (DNA): TGCGCCAGCAGCTTATCCGGGACAGAGAACACCGGGGAGCTGTTTTTT. Its translation: CASSLSGTENTGELFF.

This chain links TRBV5-4 with TRBJ2-3; 15 bases map to TRBD2. V shed 4 bases and J 3 bases; nucleotides not matched to a gene: 9. The CDR3 length is 18 residues. Germline values: CDR1 SGHNT, CDR2 YYREEE (reference sequence). CDR3 residues: CASSPGLAGGPLTDTQYF. The CDR3 DNA follows: TGTGCCAGCAGCCCAGGACTAGCGGGGGGGCCTCTGACAGATACGCAGTATTTT.

The rearrangement joins TRBV11-2 to TRBJ2-3; 9 bases are a match to TRBD2. The CDR3 has 15 residues. Germline CDR1 SGHAT, CDR2 FQNNGV. The trim removed 8 bases at V and 5 bases at J, leaving 11 bases unmatched. The CDR3 DNA reads TGTGCCAGCCGGGGACTAGCCAAAGCGGTAGATACGCAGTATTTT. This gives the protein CASRGLAKAVDTQYF.

J is TRBJ2-1 and V is TRBV3-1 (or the pseudogene TRBV3-2), with D perhaps TRBD1 (5 bases). V dropped 6 bases and J dropped 0 bases, with 9 bases sitting between them. CDR1 and CDR2 from the germline V gene are LGHDT and YNNKEL (reference sequence). The CDR3 loop spans 14 amino acids. The CDR3 region has the DNA TGTGCCAGCAGACGACAGAGCTCCTACAATGAGCAGTTCTTC. Translating gives CASRRQSSYNEQFF.

This clone appeared once. V and J are TRBV5-1 and TRBJ1-6; the D gene is possibly TRBD1 (6 bases). There are 15 residues in the CDR3. Deletions cut 0 bases from V and 6 bases from J, with 10 bases between. Germline assignment: CDR1 SGHRS and CDR2 YFSETQ. The CDR3 region is CASSLDRASNSPLHF. The CDR3, as DNA: TGCGCCAGCAGCTTGGACAGGGCCAGTAATTCACCCCTCCACTTT.

The genes are TRBV28 and TRBJ2-3, with D maybe TRBD2 (5 bases). CDR3 length: 12 residues. CDR1 is MDHEN, CDR2 SYDVKM, per germline. The germline V and J ends were trimmed by 2 bases and 5 bases, with 5 bases remaining between them. The CDR3 region has the DNA TGTGCCAGCAGTTTAGCGGGAGATACGCAGTATTTT. Its protein product is CASSLAGDTQYF.

The J gene is TRBJ2-4, the V gene TRBV20-1; TRBD1 matches 7 bases. The CDR3 has 15 amino acids. From germline, CDR1 is DFQATT and CDR2 SNEGSKA (reference sequence). The junction had 7 bases not matched to a gene; V was cut back by 3 bases and J by 2 bases. This CDR3 is CSASPEGAPKNIQYF. The CDR3 coding sequence is TGCAGTGCTAGTCCTGAGGGGGCTCCCAAAAACATTCAGTACTTC.

This clone appeared once. This rearrangement joins TRBV3-1 (or the pseudogene TRBV3-2) to TRBJ1-6; a possible D gene is TRBD1 (5 bases). CDR3 length: 14 residues. Germline CDR1 reads LGHDT; CDR2 reads YNNKEL (reference sequence). The V and J ends lost 4 bases and 7 bases respectively, with 11 bases between them. The CDR3 sequence: CASSPLRTNSPLHF. The CDR3 nucleotides are TGTGCCAGCAGCCCCCTCAGGACAAATTCACCCCTCCACTTT.

J is TRBJ2-4 and V is TRBV29-1; D is unclear. This CDR3 comprises 13 residues. The germline V gene encodes CDR1 SQVTM and CDR2 ANQGSEA. Deletions cut 7 bases from V and 1 base from J, with 11 bases between. The CDR3 bases are TGCAGCGCAGAGGTTTCGGCCAAAAACATTCAGTACTTC. Its translation is CSAEVSAKNIQYF.

This chain joins TRBV4-1 and TRBJ2-4, with TRBD2 identical over 7 bases. V dropped 0 bases and J dropped 8; count of bases not matched to a gene: 16. The CDR3 is 18 residues long. The germline V gene encodes CDR1 MGHRA and CDR2 YSYEKL. CDR3 residues: CASSQDPPGGGVVDIQYF. Here the CDR3 DNA reads TGCGCCAGCAGCCAAGATCCCCCCGGGGGAGGGGTGGTTGACATTCAGTACTTC.

This sequence joins TRBV27 and TRBJ2-7, with D possibly being TRBD1 (5 bases). Per germline, CDR1 MNHEY and CDR2 SMNVEV (reference sequence). Trimming took 0 bases from V and 4 from J, leaving 10 bases between them. The CDR3 spans 14 residues. The CDR3 nucleotides are TGTGCCAGCAGTTTATCGATAGGGGTGTACGAGCAGTACTTC. As protein: CASSLSIGVYEQYF.

The chain combines TRBV19 with TRBJ2-5; 7 bases line up with TRBD2. This CDR3 is built from 14 residues. The ends lost 1 base at V and 2 bases at J; junction bases unmatched: 1. CDR1 is LNHDA and CDR2 is SQIVND in the germline V gene (reference sequence). The CDR3 spells CASSIGGGQETQYF. DNA for the CDR3: TGTGCCAGTAGTATAGGGGGGGGACAAGAGACCCAGTACTTC.

This sequence joins TRBV4-1 and TRBJ2-6, with 8 positions matching TRBD1. The CDR3 sequence is 17 residues long. The V gene end was trimmed by 5 bases and the J gene end by 0 bases; junction bases not matched to a gene: 6. Germline CDR1 and CDR2: MGHRA and YSYEKL. The CDR3 bases are TGCGCCAGCAGCTACGGACAGGGTCCCTCTGGGGCCAACGTCCTGACTTTC. It specifies CASSYGQGPSGANVLTF.